Listed below are T cell receptor beta chains from one sample, sequenced in a study of cytomegalovirus exposure and HLA in healthy donors. Profiling relied on immunoSEQ multiplex PCR, and the TCRdb table lists in-frame clones only, not all of them. The profile covers 160,000 or so clones, with 65% to 80% appearing a single time and under 2.5% taken by the ten largest. Sequencing used PBMCs. The receptors shown here come from a man aged 40-50 years in good health and CMV-seronegative. CDR3s include the opening cysteine and the closing phenylalanine or tryptophan. The D gene is left open where the match is weak. Clone size is given for some rows only: seen once, a few or many times, or a class if the clone is expanded.

d_call | j_call | v_call | clone_size | cdr3_length | cdr3_nt | cdr3_aa
TRBD1 | TRBJ1-5 | TRBV29-1 | NA | 13 | TGCAGCCCTAGACAGGGGCCCGAGCAGCCCCAGCATTTT | CSPRQGPEQPQHF
TRBD1 | TRBJ2-7 | TRBV4-3 | NA | 17 | TGCGCCAGCGTCCTGGGGACAGATACAAGGGCTTCCTACGAGCAGTACTTC | CASVLGTDTRASYEQYF
NA | TRBJ1-1 | TRBV6-5 | NA | 13 | TGTGCCAGCAGCACTACAAAGAACACTGAAGCTTTCTTT | CASSTTKNTEAFF
NA | TRBJ2-7 | TRBV30 | NA | 12 | TGTGCCTGGAATCTACTCCAGGGGGAGCAGTACTTC | CAWNLLQGEQYF
TRBD1 | TRBJ1-5 | TRBV7-2 | NA | 16 | TGTGCCAGCAGTCTCCGGGGACAGGGTACCTGGCAGCCCCAGCATTTT | CASSLRGQGTWQPQHF
NA | TRBJ1-1 | TRBV10-3 | NA | 15 | TGTGCCATCAGTGAACGGGGGGGGCTGAACACTGAAGCTTTCTTT | CAISERGGLNTEAFF
TRBD2 | TRBJ2-5 | TRBV5-4 | NA | 16 | TGTGCCAGCAGCCCCAGTCGGACTAGCGGGGAAGAGACCCAGTACTTC | CASSPSRTSGEETQYF
TRBD1 | TRBJ2-6 | TRBV19 | NA | 17 | TGTGCCAGTAATCTCCGGGACAGGGGATCTGGGGCCAACGTCCTGACTTTC | CASNLRDRGSGANVLTF
NA | TRBJ2-1 | TRBV5-5 | NA | 13 | TGTGCCAGCAGCTCTGGGCCCTACAATGAGCAGTTCTTC | CASSSGPYNEQFF
NA | TRBJ2-4 | TRBV28 | NA | 16 | TGTGCCAGCAGTTTAGGTGGAGTGGGTACCAAAAACATTCAGTACTTC | CASSLGGVGTKNIQYF
NA | TRBJ1-5 | TRBV18 | NA | 13 | TGTGCCAGCCGTGCACAGATCGATCAGCCCCAGCATTTT | CASRAQIDQPQHF
NA | TRBJ2-7 | TRBV14 | few | 16 | TGTGCCAGCAGCCAAGATACGAGTCCCAGGGCCCACGAGCAGTACTTC | CASSQDTSPRAHEQYF
TRBD2 | TRBJ2-2 | TRBV5-4 | NA | 17 | TGTGCCAGCAGTCCCGGGACTAGCGGGACCAACACCGGGGAGCTGTTTTTT | CASSPGTSGTNTGELFF
TRBD1 | TRBJ1-3 | TRBV6-1 | NA | 15 | TGTGCCAGCAGGGCTCAGGGGGCATCTGGAAACACCATATATTTT | CASRAQGASGNTIYF
TRBD1 | TRBJ2-2 | TRBV11-2 | NA | 17 | TGTGCCAGCCTAACCCGTGACAGGGCAAAGAACACCGGGGAGCTGTTTTTT | CASLTRDRAKNTGELFF
TRBD1 | TRBJ2-7 | TRBV9 | NA | 14 | TGTGCCAGCAGCCCCCGGACAGGGCTGAGCGAGCAGTACTTC | CASSPRTGLSEQYF
TRBD1 | TRBJ2-7 | TRBV18 | NA | 15 | TGTGCCAGCTCACCACTCGGGACAGGGGGCTACGAGCAGTACTTC | CASSPLGTGGYEQYF
NA | TRBJ2-7 | TRBV7-9 | NA | 13 | TGTGCCAGCAGCACACAGGGAAGGGAAGAGCAGTACTTC | CASSTQGREEQYF
TRBD1 | TRBJ2-3 | TRBV19 | NA | 15 | TGTGCCAGTAGTAAAGGGACAGGGGTATTAGATACGCAGTATTTT | CASSKGTGVLDTQYF
NA | TRBJ1-5 | TRBV28 | NA | 15 | TGTGCCAGCAGTTCTCAGGGCTTTAGCAATCAGCCCCAGCATTTT | CASSSQGFSNQPQHF
TRBD1 | TRBJ1-6 | TRBV7-8 | NA | 14 | TGTGCCAGCAGCTCTATACAGGGGAATTCACCCCTCCACTTT | CASSSIQGNSPLHF
NA | TRBJ1-4 | TRBV28 | NA | 15 | TGTGCCAGCAGTTTATTCGGGCAGGGTTCTCGGGAACTGTTTTTT | CASSLFGQGSRELFF
NA | TRBJ1-4 | TRBV7-9 | NA | 15 | TGTGCCAGCAGCCGGTTGGAGACAACTAATGAAAAACTGTTTTTT | CASSRLETTNEKLFF
TRBD1 | TRBJ2-1 | TRBV5-1 | NA | 15 | TGCGCCAGCAGATCCACAGGGGTCTCCTACAATGAGCAGTTCTTC | CASRSTGVSYNEQFF
NA | TRBJ2-7 | TRBV5-1 | few | 14 | TGCGCCAGCAGCCCCGGGATGAGCTCCTACGAGCAGTACTTC | CASSPGMSSYEQYF
TRBD2 | TRBJ2-1 | TRBV7-9 | few | 17 | TGTGCCAGCAGCCTGACTAGCGGGAGGGCCCGGCGAAATGAGCAGTTCTTC | CASSLTSGRARRNEQFF
NA | TRBJ2-2 | TRBV27 | NA | 16 | TGTGCCAGCAGTTTACTCCAGTTCGCGAACACCGGGGAGCTGTTTTTT | CASSLLQFANTGELFF
TRBD1 | TRBJ2-7 | TRBV28 | NA | 14 | TGTGCCAGCAGTTTTCAGGGGGCCTCCTACGAGCAGTACTTC | CASSFQGASYEQYF
NA | TRBJ2-5 | TRBV10-3 | NA | 14 | TGTGCCATCAGGGACGGGGTGGGCCAAGAGACCCAGTACTTC | CAIRDGVGQETQYF
NA | TRBJ2-1 | TRBV7-8 | NA | 16 | TGTGCCAGCAGTTTCCGGAGACTACCATCCCCAAATGAGCAGTTCTTC | CASSFRRLPSPNEQFF
NA | TRBJ2-2 | TRBV7-2 | once | 14 | TGTGCCAGCAGCAGCGGGCGGAACACCGGGGAGCTGTTTTTT | CASSSGRNTGELFF
NA | TRBJ2-3 | TRBV2 | NA | 15 | TGTGCCAGCAGTGAAGGACTAGTCGTAACGGATACGCAGTATTTT | CASSEGLVVTDTQYF
NA | TRBJ2-2 | TRBV19 | NA | 13 | TGTGCCAGTAGTACAGAACTCACCGGGGAGCTGTTTTTT | CASSTELTGELFF
TRBD1 | TRBJ1-1 | TRBV5-1 | few | 13 | TGCGCCAGCAGCATGGGACAGGGCACTGAAGCTTTCTTT | CASSMGQGTEAFF
NA | TRBJ2-7 | TRBV4-1 | NA | 12 | TGCGCCAGCAGCCAAGAGGGCGACGAGCAGTACTTC | CASSQEGDEQYF
TRBD2 | TRBJ2-3 | TRBV27 | few | 18 | TGTGCCAGCAGTATGATAGCGGGAGGGGGGTCTAGCACAGATACGCAGTATTTT | CASSMIAGGGSSTDTQYF
NA | TRBJ2-1 | TRBV19 | NA | 12 | TGTGCCAGTAGTACGGCCGGGGATGAGCAGTTCTTC | CASSTAGDEQFF
NA | TRBJ1-5 | TRBV5-6 | NA | 13 | TGTGCCAGCAGCTTCGCCGGGGGTGAGCCCCAGCATTTT | CASSFAGGEPQHF
NA | TRBJ1-2 | TRBV9 | NA | 16 | TGTGCCAGCAGCGTAGATTATTCGGGGGTTGACTATGGCTACACCTTC | CASSVDYSGVDYGYTF
NA | TRBJ2-1 | TRBV12-5 | NA | 16 | TGTGCTAGTGGTGCCTCGGGACTACCCGGAGGGGGTGAGCAGTTCTTC | CASGASGLPGGGEQFF
NA | TRBJ2-5 | TRBV25-1 | NA | 13 | TGTGCCAGCAGTGAACAGAATCCGGAGACCCAGTACTTC | CASSEQNPETQYF
NA | TRBJ1-1 | TRBV5-1 | NA | 13 | TGCGCCAGCAGTGGACAGACGAACACTGAAGCTTTCTTT | CASSGQTNTEAFF
NA | TRBJ1-4 | TRBV7-6 | NA | 12 | TGTGCCAGCACACGAGCGGAGGAAAAACTGTTTTTT | CASTRAEEKLFF
NA | TRBJ1-2 | TRBV5-6 | NA | 15 | TGTGCCAGCAGCGACATAGGAGGAGGGGAGGAGGGCTACACCTTC | CASSDIGGGEEGYTF
NA | TRBJ2-2 | TRBV4-1 | few | 17 | TGCGCCAGCAGCCGATTTCAGGGGCAGGGAGAAACCGGGGAGCTGTTTTTT | CASSRFQGQGETGELFF
NA | TRBJ2-1 | TRBV4-2 | NA | 14 | TGTGCCAGCAGCCAACCGGCTAGCGTCAATGAGCAGTTCTTC | CASSQPASVNEQFF
NA | TRBJ2-4 | TRBV4-1 | NA | 15 | TGCGCCAGCAGCCAATATGTCGAGGCGATGAACATTCAGTACTTC | CASSQYVEAMNIQYF
TRBD2 | TRBJ2-7 | TRBV5-1 | NA | 15 | TGCGCCAGCAGCGACCCTAGCGGGAGCTCCTACGAGCAGTACTTC | CASSDPSGSSYEQYF